This note documents a single T cell receptor (beta chain) sequence. The assay was immunoSEQ multiplex PCR, and TCRdb's table has in-frame clones only and misses some. Counted here are 320,000 or so clones, about nine tenths occurring once; the ten biggest clones make up approximately 5%. Trimming took off 5 bases at V and 0 bases at J, with 13 bases between the two ends. This CDR3 region has 15 residues. Germline CDR1 SGHVS, CDR2 FNYEAQ. This record belongs to a study of blood T cell repertoires in COVID-19. The wider study: PBMCs, B-cell-depleted T cells, or T cells were the source of the cDNA or gDNA that made up the material.

The study assigned cohorts using participant-reported clinical history. Two consecutive negative NP/OP PCR tests, clearance, or resolved symptoms defined Cohort 3 recovery. The V call is TRBV7-6, the J call TRBJ1-2; D is perhaps TRBD1 (6 bases). The clonotype was recovered from a man aged 55 to 69 who had recovered from COVID-19. Sequencing used PBMCs or T cells enriched from blood (not recorded which). CDR3 DNA sequence: TGTGCCAGCAGCCCCCGGACAGATCCTAACTATGGCTACACCTTC. Translating gives CASSPRTDPNYGYTF.